This entry concerns a single TCR beta chain. What this receptor recognizes is not known. No base quality information exists; no much larger clone differs at one position. Libraries were made using the immunoSEQ multiplex PCR assay. DNA from the cultured and isolated CD4+ T cells underwent TCR beta CDR3 sequencing. The paper's data handling went like this. Non-productive TCR sequences were removed and reads were trimmed to the CDR3 region, keeping CDR3s of at least 7 amino acids. Antigen-specific clonotypes were identified with the MANAFEST web app by comparing expansion in peptide wells against reference cultures. Positive clones required FDR<0.05 expansion versus reference and all other wells, odds ratio above 5, and frequency above 0.1% in two replicate wells. A clonotype was defined as cross-reactive if the clonotype was significantly expanded both in SARS-CoV-2 spike wells and in at least one common cold coronavirus spike condition. Levenshtein distance calculated with the stringdist R package was used to assess CDR3 similarity, and unrooted trees were constructed with ape in R 3.6.1. TCRdb's version of the immuneACCESS table is confined to in-frame rearrangements and falls short of the full clone set. An unresolved V gene accounts for under half of the shortfall where checked; the remainder is of unknown origin. That table supplies the V and J calls and clone size; D and trimming were determined from the DNA. Present in this sample are under 45,000 clones, roughly two thirds of which were seen just once. Roughly 25% of the sample goes to the ten largest clones.

The data were obtained in a study of vaccination effects on CD4 cells after COVID-19 (dated by TCRdb to the early 2020s). The study in broad terms: Two doses of either the BNT162b2 or the mRNA-1273 mRNA SARS-CoV-2 vaccine were administered to participants. SARS-CoV-2 spike-specific CD4+ TCR repertoires from before and after mRNA vaccination were compared in COVID-19 convalescent patients and in infection-naive vaccine recipients. Altogether, around eleven COVID-19 convalescent patients and a few SARS-CoV-2-naive healthy vaccine recipients made up the full study. Cultures from other donors in the study were sequenced with the Oncomine TCR Beta short-read assay on an Illumina iSeq 100.

Trimming accounts for 3 bases at V and 6 bases at J, while the number of junction bases matched to no gene is 7. The CDR3 goes from the cysteine to the phenylalanine over 14 residues. Only the CDR3 region is kept as DNA, spanning 42 bases read in frame from base 1. As encoded in the germline V gene, CDR1 is ENHRY while CDR2 is SYGVKD. What the authors observed across the whole study: The study was limited by a small number of convalescent patients and lacked early post-infection timepoints. Marked clonal contraction was observed in both infection-induced and vaccine-induced clones at late post-vaccination timepoints, consistent with waning T cell responses. In healthy vaccine recipients, vaccine-induced clones were almost all SARS-CoV-2 mono-reactive, with only 1 of 255 being cross-reactive with common cold coronaviruses.

To identify antigen-specific CD4+ T cell clonotypes by their expansion, the ViraFEST assay first stimulated PBMC with viral peptide pools and then applied TCR sequencing. After around ten days of culture, CD4+ T cells were isolated with the EasySep CD4+ T cell isolation kit. Healthy vaccine recipients had no prior SARS-CoV-2 infection, confirmed by negative nucleocapsid antibodies before and after vaccination. Two million PBMC per well were cultured in IMDM with about 5% human AB serum, roughly 11 IU/ml IL-2 and gentamicin, plus 10 ug/ml peptides. Half of the culture medium was replaced with fresh IL-2-containing medium on days 3 and 7. Unless noted otherwise, every peptide stimulation condition was grown in triplicate wells. PBMC were separated from whole blood using Ficoll-Paque Plus gradient centrifugation and were then either cryopreserved at -140C or used fresh. Overlapping peptide pools spanned the spike proteins of SARS-CoV-2 and the common cold coronaviruses HCoV-NL63, HCoV-OC43 and HCoV-229E. Genomic DNA was extracted from cultured CD4+ T cells with the QIAamp micro DNA kit.

Sequencing used CD4+ T cells from PBMCs cultured with HCoV-OC43 spike peptides, obtained before COVID-19 vaccination. The cell subset or site label of this sample denotes: HCoV-OC43 spike overlapping peptide pool stimulation. The chain joins TRBV10-3 to TRBJ1-2, with TRBD1 matching 7 junction bases. This sequence was found in a human donor who received a COVID-19 vaccine. The DNA sequence reads TGTGCCATCAGTGACGGCAGGGGGAGTGATGGCTACACCTTC. Its amino acids are CAISDGRGSDGYTF.